In its sample, the clone carrying this T cell receptor (beta chain) was seen a few times. This entry is derived from a study of T cells after somatic rescue of genetic block. Germline trimming cut 7 bases from V and 3 bases from J; bases unmatched to any gene: 14. The CDR3 is 17 residues long. Germline V gene data show CDR1 as SGHRS and CDR2 as YFSETQ. Using immunoSEQ multiplex PCR, the repertoire was profiled, and TCRdb retains in-frame clones only, with some absent. The sample has 14,000 to 15,000 clones; 65% to 75% are singletons. The chain couples TRBV5-1 to TRBJ2-7, with 12 nucleotides matching TRBD1. The sequencing sample was made of peripheral blood mononuclear cells (PBMCs). The receptor was isolated from a boy aged 5-17 years. CDR3 sequence: CASSLSIRDRGLYEQYF. Written as DNA, the CDR3 is TGCGCCAGCTCCCTCTCTATCCGGGACAGGGGGCTCTACGAGCAGTACTTC.